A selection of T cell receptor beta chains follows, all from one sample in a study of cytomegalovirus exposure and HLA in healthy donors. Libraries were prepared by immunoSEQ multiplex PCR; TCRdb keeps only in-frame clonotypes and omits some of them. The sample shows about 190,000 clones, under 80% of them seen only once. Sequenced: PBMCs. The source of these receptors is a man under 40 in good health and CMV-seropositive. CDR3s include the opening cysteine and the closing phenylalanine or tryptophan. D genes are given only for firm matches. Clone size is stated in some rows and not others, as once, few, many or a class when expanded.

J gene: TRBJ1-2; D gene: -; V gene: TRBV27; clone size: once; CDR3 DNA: TGTGCCAGCAGTTTATCCAGGGCTTTCGGGGGGGGCTACACCTTC; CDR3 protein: CASSLSRAFGGGYTF
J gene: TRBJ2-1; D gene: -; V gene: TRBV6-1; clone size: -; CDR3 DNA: TGTGCCAGCAGTGGGCGGGGGCCCAAATACAATGAGCAGTTCTTC; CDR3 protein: CASSGRGPKYNEQFF
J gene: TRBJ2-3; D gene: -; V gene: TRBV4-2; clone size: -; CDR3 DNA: TGTGCCAGCAGCCACGGGGGAAAGGATACGCAGTATTTT; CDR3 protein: CASSHGGKDTQYF
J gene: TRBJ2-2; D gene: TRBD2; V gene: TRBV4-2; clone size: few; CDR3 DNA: TGTGCCAGCAGCCAAGAACTAGCGGGTTCCACCGGGGAGCTGTTTTTT; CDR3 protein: CASSQELAGSTGELFF
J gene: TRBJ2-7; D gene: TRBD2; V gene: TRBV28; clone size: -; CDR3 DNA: TGTGCCAGCAGTTTGGCTGGACTAGCGGGAGTGTGGGACTACGAGCAGTACTTC; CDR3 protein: CASSLAGLAGVWDYEQYF
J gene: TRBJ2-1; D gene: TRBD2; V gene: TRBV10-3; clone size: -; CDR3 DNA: TGTGCCATCAGTGATGGACTAGGCACAGAAGAGCAGTTCTTC; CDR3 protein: CAISDGLGTEEQFF
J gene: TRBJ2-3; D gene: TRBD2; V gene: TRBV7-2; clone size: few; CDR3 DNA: TGTGCCAGCAGCTTAGGCCTAGCGGGAGGGTCCCGCACAGATACGCAGTATTTT; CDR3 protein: CASSLGLAGGSRTDTQYF
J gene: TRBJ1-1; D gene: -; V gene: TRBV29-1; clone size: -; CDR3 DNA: TGCAGCGTTGGGGAGCCCTCTGAAGCTTTCTTT; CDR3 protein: CSVGEPSEAFF
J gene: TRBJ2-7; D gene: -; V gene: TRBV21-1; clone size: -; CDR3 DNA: TGTGCCGGCAGCAAAGGATTCCGCCAGGGGGGCTCCTACGAGCAGTACTTC; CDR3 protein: CAGSKGFRQGGSYEQYF
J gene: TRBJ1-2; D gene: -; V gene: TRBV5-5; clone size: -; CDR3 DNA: TGTGCCAGCAGCTTGGTAGACACCACTAACTATGGCTACACCTTC; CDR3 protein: CASSLVDTTNYGYTF
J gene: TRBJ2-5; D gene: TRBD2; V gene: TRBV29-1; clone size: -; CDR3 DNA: TGCAGCCCTCGGCTAGCGGAACAAGAGACCCAGTACTTC; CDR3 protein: CSPRLAEQETQYF
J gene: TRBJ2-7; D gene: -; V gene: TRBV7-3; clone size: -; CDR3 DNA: TGTGCCAGCAGCTTAATTAGCGGATCCTACGAGCAGTACTTC; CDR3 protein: CASSLISGSYEQYF
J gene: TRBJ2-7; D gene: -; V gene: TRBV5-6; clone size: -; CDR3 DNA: TGTGCCAGCAGCTTTGGGGAGGCCCCCTACGAGCAGTACTTC; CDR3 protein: CASSFGEAPYEQYF
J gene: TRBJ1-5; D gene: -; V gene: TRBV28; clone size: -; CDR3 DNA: TGTGCCAGCAGTTCTCCGAGGGTGGGCAATCAGCCCCAGCATTTT; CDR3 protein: CASSSPRVGNQPQHF
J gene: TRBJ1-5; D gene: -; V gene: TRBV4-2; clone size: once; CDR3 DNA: TGTGCCAGCAGCCAAGAAAGAGGGAATCAGCCCCAGCATTTT; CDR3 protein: CASSQERGNQPQHF
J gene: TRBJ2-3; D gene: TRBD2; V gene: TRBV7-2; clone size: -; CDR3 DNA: TGTGCCAGCAGCTTAGCTGTGGGCGGGGGGAGCACAGATACGCAGTATTTT; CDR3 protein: CASSLAVGGGSTDTQYF
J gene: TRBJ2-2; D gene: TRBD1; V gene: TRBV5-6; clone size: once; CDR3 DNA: TGTGCCAGCAGCCGAGACAGGGTCGGCGGGGAGCTGTTTTTT; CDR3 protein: CASSRDRVGGELFF
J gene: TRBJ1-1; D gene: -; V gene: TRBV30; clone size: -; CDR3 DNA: TGTGCCTGGAGTAGGGGTTTGGACACTGAAGCTTTCTTT; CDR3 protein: CAWSRGLDTEAFF
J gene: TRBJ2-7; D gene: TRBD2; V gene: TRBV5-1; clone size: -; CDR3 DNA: TGCGCCAGCAGCTCGGGACTAGATCTCGAGCAGTACTTC; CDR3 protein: CASSSGLDLEQYF
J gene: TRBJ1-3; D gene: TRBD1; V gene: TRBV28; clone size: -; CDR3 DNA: TGTGCCAGCAGTGCGGACAGGGGCTCTGGAAACACCATATATTTT; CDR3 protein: CASSADRGSGNTIYF
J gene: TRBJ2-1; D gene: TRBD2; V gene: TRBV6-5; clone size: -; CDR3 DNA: TGTGCCAGCGCTAAGGCAAGCGGGGGGTACAATGGGCAGTTCTTC; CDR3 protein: CASAKASGGYNGQFF
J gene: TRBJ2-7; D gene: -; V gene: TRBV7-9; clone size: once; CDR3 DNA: TGTGCCAGCAGCCAGGAGGGCAGGGGGGACTACGAGCAGTACTTC; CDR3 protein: CASSQEGRGDYEQYF
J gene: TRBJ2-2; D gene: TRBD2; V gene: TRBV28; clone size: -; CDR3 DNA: TGTGCCGAAAGCGGGAGGAACACCGGGGAGCTGTTTTTT; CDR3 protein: CAESGRNTGELFF
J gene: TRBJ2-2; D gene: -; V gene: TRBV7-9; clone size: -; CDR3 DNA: TGTGCCAGCAGCCCAAACACCGGGGAGCTGTTTTTT; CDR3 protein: CASSPNTGELFF
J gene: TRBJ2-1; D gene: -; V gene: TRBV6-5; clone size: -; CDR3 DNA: TGTGCCAGCAGTACGGGGGCGGGGTTTAGCGGGCAGCAGTTCTTC; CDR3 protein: CASSTGAGFSGQQFF